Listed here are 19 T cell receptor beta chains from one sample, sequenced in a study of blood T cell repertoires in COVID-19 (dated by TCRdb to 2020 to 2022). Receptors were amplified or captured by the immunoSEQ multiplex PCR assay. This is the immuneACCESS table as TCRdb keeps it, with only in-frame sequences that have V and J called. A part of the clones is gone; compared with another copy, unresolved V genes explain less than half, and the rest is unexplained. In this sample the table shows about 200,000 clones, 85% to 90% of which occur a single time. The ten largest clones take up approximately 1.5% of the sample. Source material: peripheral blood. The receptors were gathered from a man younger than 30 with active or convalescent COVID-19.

CDR3: CAWSLGTRTANTIYF. CDR3 DNA sequence: TGTGCCTGGAGCCTAGGGACACGGACAGCTAACACCATATATTTT. The rearrangement links TRBV30 to TRBJ1-3; D possibly corresponds to TRBD1 (6 bases). V was shortened by 3 bases and J by 7 bases, with 19 bases between the two germline ends. CDR1 and CDR2 (germline): GTSNPN, SVGIG (reference sequence). There are 15 residues in the CDR3. The full variable domain, rest sourced from reference TRBV30 and TRBJ1-3, is SQTIHQWPATLVQPVGSPLSLECTVEGTSNPNLYWYRQAAGRGLQLLFYSVGIGQISSEVPQNLSASRPQDRQFILSSKKLLLSDSGFYLCAWSLGTRTANTIYFGEGSWLTVV.

The CDR3 here is CASRAGTTYEQYF. For the CDR3, the DNA is TGTGCCAGCAGGGCCGGGACTACCTACGAGCAGTACTTC. This sequence joins TRBV12-3 or TRBV12-4 and TRBJ2-7; 7 bases map to TRBD2. This CDR3 is 13 amino acids long. The V and J ends lost 6 bases and 2 bases, in that order; junction bases with no gene match: 4.

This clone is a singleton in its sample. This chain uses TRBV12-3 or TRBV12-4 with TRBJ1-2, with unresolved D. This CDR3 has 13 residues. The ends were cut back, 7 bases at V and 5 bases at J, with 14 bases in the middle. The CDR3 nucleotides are TGTGCCAGCACCCCGACGGGGATATATGGCTACACCTTC. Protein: CASTPTGIYGYTF.

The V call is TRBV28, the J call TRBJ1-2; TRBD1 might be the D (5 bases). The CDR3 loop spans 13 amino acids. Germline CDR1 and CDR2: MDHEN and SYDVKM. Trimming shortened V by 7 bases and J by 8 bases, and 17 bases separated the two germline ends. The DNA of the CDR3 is TGTGCCAGCACCCGGGAGGGGTATTGGGGCTACACCTTC. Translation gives CASTREGYWGYTF.

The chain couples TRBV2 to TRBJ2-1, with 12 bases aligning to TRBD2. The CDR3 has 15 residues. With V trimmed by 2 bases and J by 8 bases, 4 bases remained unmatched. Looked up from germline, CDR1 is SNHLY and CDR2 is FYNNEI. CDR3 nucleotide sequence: TGTGCCAGCAGTGAATATACTAGCGGGGGGTATGAGCAGTTCTTC. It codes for CASSEYTSGGYEQFF.

This chain's CDR3 is CASSAYTWRESYNEQFF. The DNA of the CDR3 is TGTGCCAGCAGCGCCTATACTTGGCGGGAGAGTTACAATGAGCAGTTCTTC. J is TRBJ2-1 and V is TRBV5-6; 7 nucleotides match TRBD2. CDR1 is SGHDT, CDR2 YYEEEE, per germline. V lost 4 bases and J lost 4; bases outside the gene matches: 14. This CDR3 is 17 amino acids long.

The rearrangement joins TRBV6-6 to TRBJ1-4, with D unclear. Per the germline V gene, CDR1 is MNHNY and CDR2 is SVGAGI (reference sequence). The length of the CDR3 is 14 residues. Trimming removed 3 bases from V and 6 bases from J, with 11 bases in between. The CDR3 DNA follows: TGTGCCAGCAGTTATTCGCAAGGAGATGAAAAACTGTTTTTT. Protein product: CASSYSQGDEKLFF.

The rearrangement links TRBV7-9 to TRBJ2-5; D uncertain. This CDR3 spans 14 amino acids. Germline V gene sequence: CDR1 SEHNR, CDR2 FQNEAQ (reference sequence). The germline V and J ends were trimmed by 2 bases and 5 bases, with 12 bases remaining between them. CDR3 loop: CASSLSVLGETQYF. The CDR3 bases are TGTGCCAGCAGCTTATCGGTGCTCGGGGAGACCCAGTACTTC.

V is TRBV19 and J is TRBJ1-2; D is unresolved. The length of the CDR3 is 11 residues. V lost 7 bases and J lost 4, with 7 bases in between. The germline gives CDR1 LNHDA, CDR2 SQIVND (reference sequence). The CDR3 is CASKVGYGYTF. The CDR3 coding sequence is TGTGCCAGTAAAGTCGGCTATGGCTACACCTTC.

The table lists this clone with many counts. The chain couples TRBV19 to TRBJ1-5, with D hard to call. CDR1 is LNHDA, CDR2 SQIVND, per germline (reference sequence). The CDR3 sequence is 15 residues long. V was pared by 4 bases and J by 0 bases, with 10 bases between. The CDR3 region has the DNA TGTGCCAGTAGTACGAGTAGAAATAGCAATCAGCCCCAGCATTTT. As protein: CASSTSRNSNQPQHF.

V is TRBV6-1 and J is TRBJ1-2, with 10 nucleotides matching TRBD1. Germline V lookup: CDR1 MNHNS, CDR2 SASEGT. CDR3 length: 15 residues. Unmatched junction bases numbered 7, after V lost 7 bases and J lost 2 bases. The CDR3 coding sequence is TGTGCCAGCACCCCGGGACAGGGGAAGAACTATGGCTACACCTTC. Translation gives CASTPGQGKNYGYTF.

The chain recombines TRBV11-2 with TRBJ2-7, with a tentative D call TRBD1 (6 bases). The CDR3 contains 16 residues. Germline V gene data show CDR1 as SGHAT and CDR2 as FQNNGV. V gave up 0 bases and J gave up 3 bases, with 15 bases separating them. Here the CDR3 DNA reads TGTGCCAGCAGCTTAGAGGTCCGTGGACAGAACTACGAGCAGTACTTC. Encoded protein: CASSLEVRGQNYEQYF.

The DNA for the CDR3 is TGTGCCTGGAGGCGAAGACAGGGGAGCTATGGCTACACCTTC. Translated, it gives CAWRRRQGSYGYTF. The V call is TRBV30, the J call TRBJ1-2; 8 bases line up with TRBD1. This CDR3 has 14 residues. Unmatched junction bases numbered 7, after V lost 3 bases and J lost 4 bases. The germline CDR1 and CDR2 sequences are GTSNPN and SVGIG (reference sequence).

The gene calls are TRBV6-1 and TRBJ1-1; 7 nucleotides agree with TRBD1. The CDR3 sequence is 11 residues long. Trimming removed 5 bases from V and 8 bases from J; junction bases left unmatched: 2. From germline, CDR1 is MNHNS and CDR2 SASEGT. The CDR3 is CASSRQGEAFF. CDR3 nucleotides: TGTGCCAGCAGTAGACAGGGCGAAGCTTTCTTT.

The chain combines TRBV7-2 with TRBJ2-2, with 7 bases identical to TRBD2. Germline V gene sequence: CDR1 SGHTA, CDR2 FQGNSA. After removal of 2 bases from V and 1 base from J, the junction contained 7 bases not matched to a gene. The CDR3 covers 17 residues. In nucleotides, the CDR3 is TGTGCCAGCAGCTTACGCGGGGGTATCATGAACACCGGGGAGCTGTTTTTT. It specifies CASSLRGGIMNTGELFF.

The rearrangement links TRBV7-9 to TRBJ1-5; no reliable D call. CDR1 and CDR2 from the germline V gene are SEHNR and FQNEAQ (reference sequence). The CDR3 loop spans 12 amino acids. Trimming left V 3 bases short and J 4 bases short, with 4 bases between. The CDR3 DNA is TGTGCCAGCAGCTTCCCTAATCAGCCCCAGCATTTT. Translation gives CASSFPNQPQHF.

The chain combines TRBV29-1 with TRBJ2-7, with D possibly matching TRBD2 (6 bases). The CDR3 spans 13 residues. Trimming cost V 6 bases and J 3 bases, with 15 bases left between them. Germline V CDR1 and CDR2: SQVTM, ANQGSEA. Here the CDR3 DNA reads TGCAGCGTACCCGGGGGAGCAAGCTACGAGCAGTACTTC. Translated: CSVPGGASYEQYF.

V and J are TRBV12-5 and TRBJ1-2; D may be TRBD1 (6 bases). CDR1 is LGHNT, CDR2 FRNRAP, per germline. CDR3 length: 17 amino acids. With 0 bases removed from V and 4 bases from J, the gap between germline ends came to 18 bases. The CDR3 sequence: CASGLVPRQGRFYGYTF. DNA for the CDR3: TGTGCTAGTGGTTTGGTTCCCCGTCAGGGGCGATTCTATGGCTACACCTTC.

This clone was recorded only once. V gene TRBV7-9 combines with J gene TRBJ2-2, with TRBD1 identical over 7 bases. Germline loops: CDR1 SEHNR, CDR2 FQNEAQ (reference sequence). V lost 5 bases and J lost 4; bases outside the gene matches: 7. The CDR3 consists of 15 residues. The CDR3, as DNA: TGTGCCAGCAGCATCCGGACAGGCAGCACCGGGGAGCTGTTTTTT. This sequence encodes CASSIRTGSTGELFF.